This TCR beta chain was documented in a study of blood T cell repertoires in COVID-19 (TCRdb year 2020). Study-wide context: The collaborator samples originated in the United States, Italy and Spain and spanned the acute and convalescent phases of COVID-19. The prospective study material was composed of cDNA or gDNA derived from T cells, B-cell-depleted T cells, or PBMCs. The dataset comprised deeply sampled blood TCRbeta repertoires from subjects exposed to, actively infected with, or recovered from COVID-19. A freely available public database, intended as a resource for researchers studying the immune response to SARS-CoV-2, is where the repertoires were released. The samples were drawn from two sources: the first 160 participants of the ongoing ImmuneRACE study, and about 1,300 subjects contributed by 6 global collaborators. A de-identified subject ID, COVID-19 status, age in years and sex were almost always included in the sample metadata. Where HLA class I and class II types were available, the types were taken from metadata supplied by the sample provider, not from assay-based typing.

Whole blood was collected in K2EDTA tubes by collaborating institutions according to the institutions' own protocols. For TCRbeta analysis, collaborators shipped samples as frozen whole blood, isolated PBMCs, or DNA extracted from either of those sample types. Overall results and qualifications from the work: How much clinical and demographic metadata was included differed by source and by participant, and the metadata was provided uncurated.

TCRbeta CDR3 regions were amplified from genomic DNA by means of the immunoSEQ Assay, a bias-controlled multiplex PCR. On the authors' methods: Within the assay, amplification of reference gene primers was used to estimate how many nucleated cells each sample contained. To quantify the absolute abundance of each unique TCRbeta CDR3 rearrangement, sequence reads were collapsed and filtered. For each sample, productive Simpson clonality was calculated as the square root of Simpson's diversity index across productive rearrangements. Entries here come from immuneACCESS through TCRdb and include only in-frame sequences with V and J called. Some clones fail to appear in such tables; in the studies checked, an unresolved V gene covers under half of the shortfall, and the cause of the remainder is unknown. Clonal size and the V and J genes are those of that table, whereas D and trimming came from the DNA. This sample lists under 85,000 clones; approximately 87% were detected once. The top ten clonotypes cover around a sixth of the sample.

About this clone itself: Its recognized antigen is unknown. Base qualities are missing; no much larger clone stands one base away.

This clonotype was sampled from a man older than 75 in a cohort sampled during active COVID-19. Sequencing used peripheral blood.

The CDR3: CASSFSGLVSYTF. The nucleotide sequence is given as TGTGCCAGCAGTTTCTCCGGACTGGTTAGCTACACCTTC. The V and J segments used are TRBV27 and TRBJ1-2, with the D gene not confidently named. V drops 3 bases and J drops 9 bases, leaving 14 bases in between. From cysteine to phenylalanine, the CDR3 is 13 amino acids long. This entry keeps only the CDR3 DNA: 39 bases, framed from base 1. CDR1 and CDR2 are read off the germline V gene (reference sequence) as MNHEY and SMNVEV.